The 31 T cell receptor beta chains below all came from one sample that was sequenced in a study of identical twins. TCRdb processed the 5' RACE reads anew with MiXCR; each CDR3 protein has one entry. The sample has about 690,000 distinct CDR3 sequences; around 6% are singletons. The sequenced material came from naive T cells sorted from blood. These TCRs come from a man aged 18 to 30 in good health.

This clonotype was detected only a few times. The chain has TRBV7-8 and TRBJ2-5; the match to TRBD1 covers 9 bases. This CDR3 has 17 amino acids. Trimming took 5 bases from V and 4 from J; bases not matched to a gene: 14. Looked up from germline, CDR1 is SGHVS and CDR2 is FQNEAQ. The CDR3 sequence: CASSITIIGTGLETQYF. The CDR3 DNA reads as TGTGCCAGCAGCATAACTATAATCGGGACAGGGTTAGAGACCCAGTACTTC.

This clonotype was recorded a few times. This rearrangement joins TRBV20-1 to TRBJ2-5; D is possibly TRBD1 or TRBD2 (6 bases each). Trimming took 0 bases from V and 6 from J, leaving 20 bases between them. CDR1 is DFQATT, CDR2 SNEGSKA, per germline (reference sequence). CDR3 length: 16 amino acids. CDR3 DNA sequence: TGCAGTGCTAGAGATTTCGGGGGCGGAGGTGTGAAGACCCAGTACTTC. Residues: CSARDFGGGGVKTQYF.

This clonotype was counted only a few times. The V gene is TRBV12-3 or TRBV12-4, the J gene TRBJ1-1; maybe TRBD1 (5 bases). The CDR3 runs 13 residues. V was pared by 10 bases and J by 1 base, with 13 bases between. CDR3 sequence (DNA): TGTGCCACCATGGGACTAGCGAACACTGAAGCTTTCTTT. It encodes CATMGLANTEAFF.

The sample holds many counts of this clonotype. The chain joins TRBV7-9 to TRBJ2-2; weak D call: TRBD2 (6 bases). The germline CDR1 and CDR2 sequences are SEHNR and FQNEAQ (reference sequence). The CDR3 is made up of 17 amino acids. Trimming cost V 4 bases and J 2 bases, with 17 bases left between them. This chain's CDR3 is CASSSRAEGSNTGELFF. CDR3 in DNA: TGTGCCAGCAGCTCGCGGGCGGAGGGAAGTAACACCGGGGAGCTGTTTTTT.

The table lists this clonotype with many counts. V gene TRBV7-9 combines with J gene TRBJ2-5; 10 bases fit TRBD2. The V segment lost 5 bases and the J segment 4 bases; nucleotides outside the gene matches: 7. This CDR3 contains 15 residues. CDR1 SEHNR and CDR2 FQNEAQ come from the germline V gene (reference sequence). The CDR3 DNA follows: TGTGCCAGCAGCCAACCTAGCGGGAGCCGAGAGACCCAGTACTTC. Translation gives CASSQPSGSRETQYF.

This clonotype was seen a handful of times. This chain connects TRBV5-1 to TRBJ2-1; 8 bases agree with TRBD2. The CDR3 sequence is 17 residues long. Trimming removed 3 bases from V and 9 bases from J; junction bases left unmatched: 17. In germline, CDR1 is SGHRS, CDR2 YFSETQ. The CDR3 reads CASSSPGTSRYRVEQFF. The CDR3 DNA reads as TGCGCCAGCAGCTCACCCGGGACTAGTAGGTATCGGGTTGAGCAGTTCTTC.

The V call is TRBV14, the J call TRBJ2-3; D remains unclear. Germline-derived CDR1 and CDR2 are SGHDN and FVKESK. The V and J ends lost 0 bases and 0 bases respectively, with 13 bases between them. The CDR3 contains 17 residues. The CDR3 region is CASSQEGEIPSTDTQYF. CDR3 bases: TGTGCCAGCAGCCAAGAGGGCGAAATCCCTAGCACAGATACGCAGTATTTT.

The table lists this clonotype with many counts. The J gene is TRBJ2-7, the V gene TRBV12-3 or TRBV12-4; 8 nucleotides agree with TRBD2. This CDR3 region has 14 residues. V lost 1 base, J lost 3 bases, and 2 bases stayed unmatched. The CDR3 here is CASSLVGRVYEQYF. As DNA, the CDR3 is TGTGCCAGCAGTTTAGTCGGGAGGGTCTACGAGCAGTACTTC.

The genes are TRBV5-5 and TRBJ1-3, with 11 bases that match TRBD1. The CDR3 contains 17 residues. Germline CDR1 reads SGHKS; CDR2 reads YYEKEE (reference sequence). The V gene end was trimmed by 3 bases and the J gene end by 4 bases; junction bases not matched to a gene: 9. The CDR3, as DNA: TGTGCCAGCAGCTCGTCCGGGACAGGGGGATGGGGAAACACCATATATTTT. This sequence encodes CASSSSGTGGWGNTIYF.

This clonotype was observed at least ten times. The rearrangement joins TRBV20-1 to TRBJ1-1; no definite D call. This CDR3 region has 13 residues. Germline assignment: CDR1 DFQATT and CDR2 SNEGSKA (reference sequence). The ends were cut back, 2 bases at V and 3 bases at J, with 10 bases in the middle. CDR3 region: CSARLDGYTEAFF. The DNA for the CDR3 is TGCAGTGCTAGACTGGACGGGTACACTGAAGCTTTCTTT.

This clonotype has ten or more counts. The gene calls are TRBV9 and TRBJ1-1, with TRBD1 identical over 7 bases. The CDR3 contains 15 residues. The J segment lost 1 base and the V segment lost 4 bases, leaving 7 bases of the junction unmatched. CDR1 is SGDLS, CDR2 YYNGEE, per germline. CDR3 protein: CASSPRQGPNTEAFF. CDR3 coding DNA: TGTGCCAGCAGCCCTCGACAGGGACCGAACACTGAAGCTTTCTTT.

This clonotype was recorded many times. The rearrangement uses TRBV4-1 and TRBJ2-1; D might be TRBD2 (5 bases). The V end lost 8 bases, the J end lost 0 bases, and 17 bases lay between the germline ends. Germline assignment: CDR1 MGHRA and CDR2 YSYEKL. The CDR3 consists of 16 residues. CDR3 DNA sequence: TGCGCCAGCCGAGTGGAGGATAGCCTCTCCTACAATGAGCAGTTCTTC. Translating it yields CASRVEDSLSYNEQFF.

This sequence joins TRBV4-3 and TRBJ2-1, with D uncertain. The ends were cut back, 0 bases at V and 8 bases at J, with 14 bases in the middle. Germline CDR1 LGHNA, CDR2 YSLEER. The CDR3 is 15 residues long. In DNA, the CDR3 is TGCGCCAGCAGCCAAGATCCGGCCAGCGCGGATGAGCAGTTCTTC. It specifies CASSQDPASADEQFF.

The sample holds many counts of this clonotype. The chain recombines TRBV12-3 or TRBV12-4 with TRBJ2-3; the D gene is possibly TRBD2 (5 bases). Trimming cost V 2 bases and J 3 bases, with 12 bases left between them. The CDR3 runs to 15 residues. CDR3 nucleotides: TGTGCCAGCAGTTTAACGCGGGCCTCAACAGATACGCAGTATTTT. Its translation is CASSLTRASTDTQYF.

This clonotype was seen ten or more times. The CDR3 region is CATSDFGREQFF. DNA of the CDR3: TGTGCCACCAGTGATTTTGGACGGGAGCAGTTCTTC. This chain joins TRBV24-1 and TRBJ2-1; no clear D gene. The CDR3 runs to 12 residues. Germline CDR1 KGHDR, CDR2 SFDVKD. The ends were cut back, 1 base at V and 10 bases at J, with 7 bases in the middle.

This clonotype was seen at least ten times. This CDR3 reads CSATPLYEQYF. CDR3 sequence (DNA): TGCAGTGCGACCCCCCTCTACGAGCAGTACTTC. J is TRBJ2-7 and V is TRBV20-1; D remains unclear. Germline lookup yields CDR1 DFQATT and CDR2 SNEGSKA (reference sequence). The CDR3 covers 11 residues. V lost 6 bases to trimming and J lost 3 bases, with 9 bases between them.

The table lists this clonotype with many counts. The chain is built from TRBV12-3 or TRBV12-4 and TRBJ2-7; TRBD1 agrees at 8 bases. The length of the CDR3 is 13 residues. V was pared by 5 bases and J by 5 bases, with 5 bases of the junction left unmatched. The CDR3 here is CASSPDRGDEQYV. The CDR3 DNA reads as TGTGCCAGCAGTCCTGACAGGGGTGACGAGCAGTACGTC.

The gene calls are TRBV3-1 and TRBJ2-7, with D possibly being TRBD1 (6 bases). V dropped 4 bases and J dropped 6 bases, with 13 bases sitting between them. The CDR3 spans 13 residues. Germline lookup yields CDR1 LGHDT and CDR2 YNNKEL (reference sequence). This CDR3 reads CASSLQGNGEQYV. The CDR3, as DNA: TGTGCCAGCAGCCTACAGGGAAACGGCGAGCAGTACGTC.

CDR3 in amino acids: CATDRANTGELFF. CDR3 in DNA: TGTGCCACCGATCGAGCGAACACCGGGGAGCTGTTTTTT. The rearrangement links TRBV25-1 to TRBJ2-2; D unresolved. The CDR3 spans 13 residues. Germline CDR1 reads MGHDK; CDR2 reads SYGVNS. V was cut by 10 bases and J by 0 bases, with 9 bases left in between.

This clonotype occurred many times. V is TRBV5-1 and J is TRBJ1-1; a possible D gene is TRBD1 (6 bases). Looked up from germline, CDR1 is SGHRS and CDR2 is YFSETQ. CDR3 length: 15 amino acids. The V end lost 0 bases, the J end lost 5 bases, and 14 bases lay between the germline ends. The CDR3 here is CASSLGGLSGTEAFF. CDR3 in DNA: TGCGCCAGCAGCTTGGGGGGGCTCAGCGGGACTGAAGCTTTCTTT. Full variable domain (rest looked up from reference TRBV5-1 and TRBJ1-1): KAGVTQTPRYLIKTRGQQVTLSCSPISGHRSVSWYQQTPGQGLQFLFEYFSETQRNKGNFPGRFSGRQFSNSRSEMNVSTLELGDSALYLCASSLGGLSGTEAFFGQGTRLTVV.

The chain uses TRBV25-1 and TRBJ1-2; D is unclear. The CDR3 sequence is 14 residues long. The V end lost 3 bases, the J end lost 3 bases, and 11 bases lay between the germline ends. Germline CDR1 is MGHDK and CDR2 is SYGVNS. CDR3 nucleotide sequence: TGTGCCAGCAGTGATTTGAACAGTCACTATGGCTACACCTTC. Translation gives CASSDLNSHYGYTF.

This clonotype was counted many times. This chain joins TRBV29-1 and TRBJ1-1, with a tentative D call TRBD1 (5 bases). Germline CDR1 reads SQVTM; CDR2 reads ANQGSEA. V was pared by 0 bases and J by 3 bases, with 14 bases between. The CDR3 sequence is 15 residues long. The CDR3 region has the DNA TGCAGCGTTGAAGACTCGGGGGGGATGGACACTGAAGCTTTCTTT. Protein sequence: CSVEDSGGMDTEAFF.

This clonotype was detected a few times. The J gene is TRBJ2-1, the V gene TRBV7-9; tentatively, D is TRBD2 (6 bases). With 1 base removed from V and 1 base from J, the gap between germline ends came to 11 bases. CDR1 and CDR2 from the germline V gene are SEHNR and FQNEAQ (reference sequence). The CDR3 length is 16 residues. CDR3 in amino acids: CASSLGGTLSYNEQFF. CDR3 DNA sequence: TGTGCCAGCAGCTTAGGTGGGACTTTATCCTACAATGAGCAGTTCTTC.

The rearrangement links TRBV4-2 to TRBJ2-7; 9 nucleotides match TRBD1. This CDR3 is 17 amino acids long. Looked up from germline, CDR1 is LGHNA and CDR2 is YNFKEQ. V lost 0 bases, J lost 5 bases, and 11 bases stayed unmatched. The CDR3: CASSQDGSGQGLDEQYF. In nucleotides, the CDR3 is TGTGCCAGCAGCCAAGATGGGTCCGGACAGGGGCTCGACGAGCAGTACTTC.

This clonotype was seen at least ten times. The V call is TRBV20-1, the J call TRBJ2-5; D gene unclear. This CDR3 is built from 12 residues. Germline-derived CDR1 and CDR2 are DFQATT and SNEGSKA (reference sequence). Trimming stripped 8 bases from V and 0 bases from J, with 10 bases between. The CDR3 DNA sequence: TGCAGTCGGCTGAGTGACCAAGAGACCCAGTACTTC. Encoded protein: CSRLSDQETQYF.

This clonotype was seen repeatedly, ten times or more. V gene TRBV29-1 combines with J gene TRBJ2-3; 7 bases agree with TRBD2. V lost 5 bases and J lost 2; bases outside the gene matches: 1. Germline V gene data show CDR1 as SQVTM and CDR2 as ANQGSEA. The CDR3 is 12 residues long. CDR3 in DNA: TGCAGCGTTCTAGCGGTCACAGATACGCAGTATTTT. Amino acids: CSVLAVTDTQYF.

As concerns this clonotype: Sequence at one end of the junction differs from germline and may be a read error. The chain combines TRBV7-9 with TRBJ2-7; D is perhaps TRBD1 (6 bases). The CDR3 runs 11 residues. CDR1 SEHNR and CDR2 FQNEAQ come from the germline V gene (reference sequence). The CDR3 DNA is TGTGCCAGCAGCTTAGCCCTGGGACATTCATTC. Encoded protein: CASSLALGHSF.

This clonotype was detected many times. The chain joins TRBV28 to TRBJ2-7, with a tentative D call TRBD2 (7 bases). CDR1 MDHEN and CDR2 SYDVKM come from the germline V gene. The CDR3 is 15 residues long. V lost 4 bases and J lost 1, with 14 bases in between. The CDR3 loop reads CASSSRGAPSYEQYF. The CDR3 region has the DNA TGTGCCAGCAGTTCTCGGGGGGCCCCATCCTACGAGCAGTACTTC.

This sequence joins TRBV25-1 and TRBJ2-2; D is perhaps TRBD1 or TRBD2 (6 bases each). The CDR3 extends over 17 amino acids. From germline, CDR1 is MGHDK and CDR2 SYGVNS. Trimming shortened V by 1 base and J by 1 base, and 13 bases separated the two germline ends. The CDR3: CASSEWEGGLNTGELFF. The CDR3 nucleotides are TGTGCCAGCAGTGAATGGGAAGGGGGACTGAACACCGGGGAGCTGTTTTTT.

This clonotype was seen many times. CDR3 sequence: CASSFLDSGSSYNEQFF. In nucleotides, the CDR3 is TGCGCCAGCAGCTTCTTGGATAGCGGGAGCTCCTACAATGAGCAGTTCTTC. The genes are TRBV5-1 and TRBJ2-1, with 9 bases fitting TRBD2. Germline lookup yields CDR1 SGHRS and CDR2 YFSETQ. The CDR3 extends over 17 amino acids. V gave up 2 bases and J gave up 0 bases; unmatched junction bases: 6.

In this sample, this clonotype turned up many times. This chain joins TRBV7-2 and TRBJ2-4, with TRBD2 as a possible D gene (5 bases). Trimming cost V 5 bases and J 8 bases, with 13 bases left between them. CDR1 and CDR2 from the germline V gene are SGHTA and FQGNSA. This CDR3 is 13 amino acids long. The CDR3 loop is CASSVASRDIQYF. The DNA of the CDR3 is TGTGCCAGCAGCGTGGCTAGCCGGGACATTCAGTACTTC.